This TCR beta chain was documented in a study of blood T cell repertoires in COVID-19. Study-level information: PBMCs, B-cell-depleted T cells, or T cells were the source of the cDNA or gDNA that made up the material.

There are 15 residues in the CDR3. Trimming at V came to 0 bases and at J to 5 bases, leaving 7 bases not matched to a gene. Germline values: CDR1 SGHTS, CDR2 YDEGEE. The authors' processing: Reference gene primer amplification in the assay estimated nucleated cell counts. Some clones are missing from TCRdb's copy, which holds only in-frame ones; the method was immunoSEQ multiplex PCR. Clonal size and the V and J genes are those of that table, whereas D and trimming came from the DNA. Counted here are around 140,000 clones, 88% occurring once; the ten biggest clones make up about 2.1%. This chain links TRBV5-8 with TRBJ2-5, with TRBD2 matching 7 bases. The sample comprised peripheral blood. The TCR was taken from a man between 65 and 80 years old with active COVID-19. The CDR3 spells CASSLGYKGGETQYF. Written as DNA, the CDR3 is TGTGCCAGCAGCTTGGGTTATAAGGGAGGGGAGACCCAGTACTTC. Full variable domain (rest looked up from reference TRBV5-8 and TRBJ2-5): EAGVTQSPTHLIKTRGQQATLRCSPISGHTSVYWYQQALGLGLQFLLWYDEGEERNRGNFPPRFSGRQFPNYSSELNVNALELEDSALYLCASSLGYKGGETQYFGPGTRLLVL.